The 23 T cell receptor beta chains reported below all come from one sample, sequenced in a study of blood T cell repertoires in COVID-19. Libraries were prepared by immunoSEQ multiplex PCR; TCRdb keeps only in-frame clonotypes and omits some of them. The sample holds about 150,000 clones; around 76% are singletons and the top ten take less than 5.5%. The specimen sequenced was peripheral blood. These receptors were taken from a man in his fifties or sixties with acute or convalescent COVID-19.

V usage is TRBV7-9 and J usage is TRBJ2-5; a possible D gene is TRBD2 (5 bases). CDR1 is SEHNR, CDR2 FQNEAQ, per germline (reference sequence). The CDR3 consists of 13 residues. The ends were cut back, 5 bases at V and 7 bases at J, with 14 bases in the middle. CDR3 loop: CASSPVEARTQYF. Here the CDR3 DNA reads TGTGCCAGCAGCCCCGTGGAGGCTCGGACCCAGTACTTC. The entire variable domain, with the rest obtained from reference TRBV7-9 and TRBJ2-5, is as follows: DTGVSQNPRHKITKRGQNVTFRCDPISEHNRLYWYRQTLGQGPEFLTYFQNEAQLEKSRLLSDRFSAERPKGSFSTLEIQRTEQGDSAMYLCASSPVEARTQYFGPGTRLLVL.

This chain connects TRBV5-1 to TRBJ2-7; 9 bases match TRBD1. Germline V gives CDR1 SGHRS, CDR2 YFSETQ. The CDR3 totals 14 residues. After removal of 7 bases from V and 2 bases from J, the junction contained 7 bases not matched to a gene. Here the CDR3 DNA reads TGCGCCAGCGGGACAGGGAACAGGCCCTACGAGCAGTACTTC. Protein product: CASGTGNRPYEQYF.

This chain connects TRBV5-4 to TRBJ2-1, with 8 bases that match TRBD2. This CDR3 has 15 residues. Trimming at V came to 4 bases and at J to 0 bases, leaving 3 bases not matched to a gene. CDR1 and CDR2 from the germline V gene are SGHNT and YYREEE (reference sequence). The CDR3 region has the DNA TGTGCCAGCAGCCGGGGGGGAAGCTCCTACAATGAGCAGTTCTTC. Its protein is CASSRGGSSYNEQFF.

This sequence joins TRBV28 and TRBJ1-2, with 10 bases lining up with TRBD1. The germline V gene encodes CDR1 MDHEN and CDR2 SYDVKM. There are 14 residues in the CDR3. Trimming at V came to 6 bases and at J to 4 bases, leaving 5 bases not matched to a gene. The CDR3 DNA follows: TGTGCCAGCAGACGGACAGGGGGTCTCTATGGCTACACCTTC. Protein product: CASRRTGGLYGYTF.

The chain links TRBV6-6 to TRBJ1-1, with 9 bases identical to TRBD1. Losses at the gene ends were 6 bases for V and 3 bases for J; bases not matched to a gene: 8. CDR1 is MNHNY, CDR2 SVGAGI, per germline (reference sequence). The CDR3 spans 15 residues. The CDR3 coding sequence is TGTGCCAGCAGCCGACAGACAGGGGGTTACACTGAAGCTTTCTTT. Protein sequence: CASSRQTGGYTEAFF.

This clone was recorded once. The V gene is TRBV7-6, the J gene TRBJ2-3; D might be TRBD2 (6 bases). This CDR3 has 16 amino acids. CDR1 is SGHVS, CDR2 FNYEAQ, per germline. Trimming stripped 5 bases from V and 0 bases from J, with 15 bases between. CDR3 DNA sequence: TGTGCCAGCAGCGCCGAGGCGGGGCGAAGCACAGATACGCAGTATTTT. Its protein is CASSAEAGRSTDTQYF.

This clone was recorded only once. The rearrangement links TRBV5-1 to TRBJ2-3, with 9 bases identical to TRBD2. This CDR3 has 19 residues. CDR1 is SGHRS, CDR2 YFSETQ, per germline. V gave up 1 base and J gave up 2 bases; unmatched junction bases: 14. CDR3 sequence reads: CASSLSLAGPVRDTDTQYF. DNA for the CDR3: TGCGCCAGCAGCTTGTCCCTAGCGGGACCAGTAAGGGACACAGATACGCAGTATTTT.

This chain uses TRBV5-1 with TRBJ1-6, with 7 nucleotides matching TRBD1. V dropped 0 bases and J dropped 4; count of bases not matched to a gene: 4. Germline V CDR1 and CDR2: SGHRS, YFSETQ. This CDR3 comprises 16 residues. This CDR3 is CASSLAGTVYNSPLHF. In DNA, the CDR3 is TGCGCCAGCAGCTTGGCCGGGACAGTTTATAATTCACCCCTCCACTTT.

This clone was seen a few times. The same CDR3 arises from other DNA sequences in this sample as well. The chain joins TRBV30 to TRBJ1-1, with TRBD1 matching over 7 bases. Per germline, CDR1 GTSNPN and CDR2 SVGIG (reference sequence). The CDR3 sequence is 14 residues long. V was clipped by 3 bases and J by 2 bases; unmatched bases: 6. CDR3 region: CAWSHRGGNTEAFF. The DNA of the CDR3 is TGTGCCTGGAGCCACAGGGGTGGTAACACTGAAGCTTTCTTT.

The chain employs TRBV25-1 and TRBJ2-1; no firm D call. The CDR3 sequence is 11 residues long. Germline CDR1 is MGHDK and CDR2 is SYGVNS. Between the trimmed V and J ends, which lost 2 bases and 8 bases, there was a span of 4 bases. For the CDR3, the DNA is TGTGCCAGCAGTGAACACTATGAGCAGTTCTTC. Protein: CASSEHYEQFF. The variable domain in full, completed from reference TRBV25-1 and TRBJ2-1, reads EADIYQTPRYLVIGTGKKITLECSQTMGHDKMYWYQQDPGMELHLIHYSYGVNSTEKGDLSSESTVSRIRTEHFPLTLESARPSHTSQYLCASSEHYEQFFGPGTRLTVL.

The chain combines TRBV6-5 with TRBJ1-2, with 7 bases aligning to TRBD1. Unmatched junction bases numbered 13, after V lost 7 bases and J lost 8 bases. There are 14 residues in the CDR3. CDR1 is MNHEY and CDR2 is SVGAGI in the germline V gene. CDR3 bases: TGTGCCAGCACCGAATATGAGGGGGCTGGAGGCTACACCTTC. As protein: CASTEYEGAGGYTF.

CDR3 loop: CASSVADPSSYNSPLHF. CDR3 nucleotides: TGTGCCAGCAGCGTAGCCGATCCGAGCTCCTATAATTCACCCCTCCACTTT. The chain employs TRBV9 and TRBJ1-6; D gene uncertain. Germline assignment: CDR1 SGDLS and CDR2 YYNGEE. The CDR3 totals 17 residues. V lost 0 bases and J 0 bases, leaving 10 bases between the germline ends. The variable domain in full, completed from reference TRBV9 and TRBJ1-6, reads DSGVTQTPKHLITATGQRVTLRCSPRSGDLSVYWYQQSLDQGLQFLIQYYNGEERAKGNILERFSAQQFPDLHSELNLSSLELGDSALYFCASSVADPSSYNSPLHFGNGTRLTVT.

The V and J genes are TRBV12-3 or TRBV12-4 and TRBJ2-2; a weak D match, TRBD1 (5 bases). Trimming took off 7 bases at V and 8 bases at J, with 11 bases between the two ends. CDR3 length equals 12 residues. For the CDR3, the DNA is TGTGCCAGCAACCTACAGGAGGGGGAGCTGTTTTTT. It yields the protein CASNLQEGELFF.

CDR3 DNA sequence: TGCGCCAGCAGCTTGGGACAGGGGGACACCGGGGAGCTGTTTTTT. Protein sequence: CASSLGQGDTGELFF. The V gene is TRBV5-1, the J gene TRBJ2-2, with TRBD1 matching over 9 bases. Germline CDR1 is SGHRS and CDR2 is YFSETQ. The CDR3 contains 15 residues. The ends lost 0 bases at V and 3 bases at J; junction bases unmatched: 0. The complete variable domain, with remaining parts taken from reference TRBV5-1 and TRBJ2-2, reads KAGVTQTPRYLIKTRGQQVTLSCSPISGHRSVSWYQQTPGQGLQFLFEYFSETQRNKGNFPGRFSGRQFSNSRSEMNVSTLELGDSALYLCASSLGQGDTGELFFGEGSRLTVL.

The gene calls are TRBV6-5 and TRBJ1-1, with a tentative D call TRBD1 (6 bases). The CDR3 is 14 amino acids. Trimming pared 4 bases from V and 4 bases from J, leaving 13 bases between. Looked up from germline, CDR1 is MNHEY and CDR2 is SVGAGI. The CDR3 here is CASSSQGKGTEAFF. The CDR3 coding sequence is TGTGCCAGCAGTTCACAGGGAAAAGGCACTGAAGCTTTCTTT.

The V gene is TRBV5-1, the J gene TRBJ1-1, with no clear D. The CDR3 loop spans 13 amino acids. The V end was cut by 7 bases, the J end by 2 bases, with 12 bases between. Germline CDR1 reads SGHRS; CDR2 reads YFSETQ. CDR3 loop: CASYDTLNTEAFF. The CDR3 DNA sequence: TGCGCCAGCTACGACACCCTAAACACTGAAGCTTTCTTT.

V usage is TRBV29-1 and J usage is TRBJ2-1; 12 nucleotides agree with TRBD1. Looked up from germline, CDR1 is SQVTM and CDR2 is ANQGSEA. Trimming took 6 bases from V and 7 from J; bases not matched to a gene: 10. This CDR3 contains 15 residues. The CDR3 sequence: CSVETGTGGVNEQFF. In DNA form, the CDR3 reads TGCAGCGTAGAAACCGGGACAGGGGGCGTAAATGAGCAGTTCTTC.

The chain uses TRBV5-1 and TRBJ2-1, with 7 bases lining up with TRBD2. Germline V gene sequence: CDR1 SGHRS, CDR2 YFSETQ. The CDR3 runs 15 residues. Trimming took 3 bases from V and 8 from J; bases not matched to a gene: 11. CDR3 protein: CASSSSAGETHEQFF. As DNA, the CDR3 is TGCGCCAGCAGCTCAAGTGCGGGAGAAACCCATGAGCAGTTCTTC.

This chain connects TRBV6-5 to TRBJ1-3; the D gene is possibly TRBD1 (6 bases). This CDR3 has 14 amino acids. V gave up 7 bases and J gave up 0 bases, with 10 bases separating them. CDR1 and CDR2 (germline): MNHEY, SVGAGI. CDR3 residues: CASNRDISGNTIYF. CDR3 DNA sequence: TGTGCCAGCAATAGGGACATCTCTGGAAACACCATATATTTT.

The V gene is TRBV18, the J gene TRBJ1-1; 8 bases fit TRBD1. Germline V gives CDR1 KGHSH, CDR2 LQKENI. The CDR3 extends over 16 amino acids. With V trimmed by 1 base and J by 1 base, 5 bases remained unmatched. The CDR3 reads CASSPQTGGANTEAFF. The CDR3 DNA follows: TGTGCCAGCTCACCACAAACAGGGGGGGCGAACACTGAAGCTTTCTTT.

This clone was counted only a few times. This chain connects TRBV9 to TRBJ1-4; 7 bases are a match to TRBD1. The germline V gene encodes CDR1 SGDLS and CDR2 YYNGEE. This CDR3 contains 14 residues. Losses at the gene ends were 0 bases for V and 7 bases for J; bases not matched to a gene: 3. CDR3 sequence (DNA): TGTGCCAGCAGCGTAGGACAGGGCTCTGAAAAACTGTTTTTT. Amino acids: CASSVGQGSEKLFF.

V and J are TRBV7-3 and TRBJ2-3; 8 bases are a match to TRBD1. Germline trimming cut 5 bases from V and 6 bases from J; bases unmatched to any gene: 7. This CDR3 comprises 14 residues. Per germline, CDR1 SGHTA and CDR2 FQGTGA. The CDR3 protein is CASSPGTGGDTQYF. The CDR3 DNA reads TGTGCCAGCAGCCCCGGGACAGGAGGGGATACGCAGTATTTT.

This clone has only one observation. This chain connects TRBV2 to TRBJ2-6, with 8 positions matching TRBD1. This CDR3 comprises 15 residues. Trimming cost V 8 bases and J 4 bases; bases outside gene matches: 7. Looked up from germline, CDR1 is SNHLY and CDR2 is FYNNEI. The CDR3 region has the DNA TGTGCCAGCCGCAGGGGGCGCGCCGGGGCCAACGTCCTGACTTTC. It encodes CASRRGRAGANVLTF.